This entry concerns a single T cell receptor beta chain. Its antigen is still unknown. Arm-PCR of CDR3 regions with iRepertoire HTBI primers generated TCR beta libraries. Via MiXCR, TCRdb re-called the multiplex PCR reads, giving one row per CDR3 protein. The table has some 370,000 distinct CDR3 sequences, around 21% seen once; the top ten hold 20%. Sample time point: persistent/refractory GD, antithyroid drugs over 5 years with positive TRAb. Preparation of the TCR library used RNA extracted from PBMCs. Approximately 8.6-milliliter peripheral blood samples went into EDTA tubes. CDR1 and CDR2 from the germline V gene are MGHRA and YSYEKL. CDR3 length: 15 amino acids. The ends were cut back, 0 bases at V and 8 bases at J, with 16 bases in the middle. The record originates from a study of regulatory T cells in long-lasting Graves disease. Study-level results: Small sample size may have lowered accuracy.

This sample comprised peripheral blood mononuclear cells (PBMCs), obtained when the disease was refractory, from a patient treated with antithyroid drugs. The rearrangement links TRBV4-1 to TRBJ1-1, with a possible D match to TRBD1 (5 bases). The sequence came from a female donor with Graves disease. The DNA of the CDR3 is TGCGCCAGCAGCCAAGAAGGGACCGCGCGGAAAGAAGCTTTCTTT. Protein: CASSQEGTARKEAFF.